The entry that follows covers one T cell receptor beta chain sequence. This sample is part of a study of PD-L1 blockade in urothelial cancer. Sample time point: pretreatment peripheral blood. Patients presented with locally advanced or metastatic urothelial carcinoma. V lost 4 bases, J lost 3 bases, and 12 bases lay in between. CDR1 is SGHDN and CDR2 is FVKESK in the germline V gene. The CDR3 has 14 amino acids. Data came from immunoSEQ multiplex PCR; TCRdb stores just in-frame clones and leaves some out. Among 49,000 or so clones listed, approximately 85% were seen once. The sample was PBMCs, taken around atezolizumab (anti-PD-L1) treatment. This chain connects TRBV14 to TRBJ1-1, with a weak D call TRBD1 (6 bases). This clonotype was sampled from a man in his 70s with urothelial cancer. CDR3 coding DNA: TGTGCCAGCAGCCGACAGGTCTTCGACACTGAAGCTTTCTTT. Its protein is CASSRQVFDTEAFF.